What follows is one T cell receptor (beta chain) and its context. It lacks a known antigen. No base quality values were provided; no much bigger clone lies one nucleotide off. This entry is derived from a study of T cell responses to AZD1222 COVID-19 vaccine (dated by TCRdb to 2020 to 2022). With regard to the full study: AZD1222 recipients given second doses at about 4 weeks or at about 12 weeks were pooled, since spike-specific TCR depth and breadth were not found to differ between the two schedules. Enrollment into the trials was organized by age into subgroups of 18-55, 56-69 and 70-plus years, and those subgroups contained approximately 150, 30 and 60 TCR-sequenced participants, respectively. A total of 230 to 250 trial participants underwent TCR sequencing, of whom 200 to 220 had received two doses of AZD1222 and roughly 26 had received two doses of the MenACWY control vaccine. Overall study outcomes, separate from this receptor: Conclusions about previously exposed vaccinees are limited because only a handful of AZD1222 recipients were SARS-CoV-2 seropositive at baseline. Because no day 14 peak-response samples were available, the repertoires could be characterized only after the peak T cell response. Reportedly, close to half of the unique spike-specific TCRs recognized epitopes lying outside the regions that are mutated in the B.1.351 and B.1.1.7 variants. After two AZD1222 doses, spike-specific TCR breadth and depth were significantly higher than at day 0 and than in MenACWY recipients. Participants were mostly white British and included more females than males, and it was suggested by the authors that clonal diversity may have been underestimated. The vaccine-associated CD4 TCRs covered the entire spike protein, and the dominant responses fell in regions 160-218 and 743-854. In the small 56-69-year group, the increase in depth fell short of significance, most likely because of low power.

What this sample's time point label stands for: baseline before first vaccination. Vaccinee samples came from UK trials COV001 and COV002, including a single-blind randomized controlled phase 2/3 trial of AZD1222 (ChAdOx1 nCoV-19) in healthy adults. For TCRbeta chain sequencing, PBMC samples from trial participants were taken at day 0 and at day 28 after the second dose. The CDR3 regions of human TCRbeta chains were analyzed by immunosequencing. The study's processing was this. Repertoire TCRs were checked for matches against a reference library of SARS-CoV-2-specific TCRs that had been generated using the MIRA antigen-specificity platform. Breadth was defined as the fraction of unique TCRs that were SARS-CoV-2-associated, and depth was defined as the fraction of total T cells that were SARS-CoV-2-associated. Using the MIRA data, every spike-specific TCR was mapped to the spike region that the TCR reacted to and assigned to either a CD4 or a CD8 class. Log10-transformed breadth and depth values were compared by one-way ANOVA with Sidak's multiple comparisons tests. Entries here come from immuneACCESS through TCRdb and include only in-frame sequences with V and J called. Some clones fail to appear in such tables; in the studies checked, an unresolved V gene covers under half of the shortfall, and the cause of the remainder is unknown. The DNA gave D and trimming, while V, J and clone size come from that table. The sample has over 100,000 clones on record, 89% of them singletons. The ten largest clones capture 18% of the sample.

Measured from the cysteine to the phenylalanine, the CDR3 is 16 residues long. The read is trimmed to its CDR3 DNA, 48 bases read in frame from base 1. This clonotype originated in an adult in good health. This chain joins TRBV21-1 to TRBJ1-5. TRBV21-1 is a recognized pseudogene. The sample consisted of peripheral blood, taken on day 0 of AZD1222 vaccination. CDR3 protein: CASSKGGEYSNQPQHF. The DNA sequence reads TGTGCCAGCAGCAAAGGGGGGGAGTACAGCAATCAGCCCCAGCATTTT.